The 20 T cell receptor beta chains below come from one sample, sequenced in a study of blood T cell repertoires in COVID-19. TCRdb's table, derived via immunoSEQ multiplex PCR, lists solely in-frame clones and lacks some. Here the sample spans about 99,000 clones, around nine tenths being singletons. Specimen: peripheral blood. These receptors were taken from a human donor in a cohort sampled during active COVID-19.

The CDR3 DNA reads as TGTGCCAGCTCACCGTCAGGGCTTACTGAAGCTTTCTTT. Its translation: CASSPSGLTEAFF. V usage is TRBV18 and J usage is TRBJ1-1; D may be TRBD1 (5 bases). This CDR3 spans 13 amino acids. The germline V gene has CDR1 KGHSH and CDR2 LQKENI. The ends were cut back, 3 bases at V and 5 bases at J, with 10 bases in the middle.

The chain uses TRBV12-3 or TRBV12-4 and TRBJ2-3; D is ambiguous. This CDR3 contains 13 residues. Trimming removed 4 bases from V and 10 bases from J, with 15 bases in between. CDR3 sequence: CASSYRRERPQYF. CDR3 DNA: TGTGCCAGCAGTTACCGGCGTGAGCGCCCGCAGTATTTT.

The CDR3 coding sequence is TGTGCCAGCACCTTCGGCGGGGGGCCTACCACAGATACGCAGTATTTT. Amino acid sequence: CASTFGGGPTTDTQYF. The chain couples TRBV5-4 to TRBJ2-3; 8 bases are shared with TRBD2. Germline V gene data show CDR1 as SGHNT and CDR2 as YYREEE (reference sequence). With 6 bases clipped from V and 2 bases from J, the junction kept 11 bases outside the gene matches. This CDR3 region has 16 residues.

DNA for the CDR3: TGTGCCAGCAATGGGGGGGCTGGGGAGACCCAGTACTTC. Its translation is CASNGGAGETQYF. The rearrangement joins TRBV28 to TRBJ2-5; D perhaps matches TRBD2 (7 bases). The CDR3 length is 13 residues. Deletions cut 7 bases from V and 5 bases from J, with 14 bases between. Germline loops: CDR1 MDHEN, CDR2 SYDVKM.

Written as DNA, the CDR3 is TGTGCCAGCAGCTACCGACAGTATAGCAATCAGCCCCAGCATTTT. This codes for CASSYRQYSNQPQHF. The chain carries TRBV6-5 and TRBJ1-5, with D perhaps TRBD1 (5 bases). The CDR3 consists of 15 residues. V lost 6 bases and J lost 0, with 12 bases in between. The germline gives CDR1 MNHEY, CDR2 SVGAGI.

The gene calls are TRBV19 and TRBJ1-5, with D possibly being TRBD1 (6 bases). The V and J ends lost 11 bases and 3 bases respectively, with 17 bases between them. Germline V gene data show CDR1 as LNHDA and CDR2 as SQIVND (reference sequence). The CDR3 totals 14 residues. The DNA of the CDR3 is TGTGCCGCAAACGACAGGCTTGACAATCAGCCCCAGCATTTT. Residues: CAANDRLDNQPQHF.

Here the CDR3 DNA reads TGTGCCAGCAGCGGTAGTGGGAGGGCCGCCGGGGAGCTGTTTTTT. Protein product: CASSGSGRAAGELFF. The J gene is TRBJ2-2, the V gene TRBV5-4, with TRBD2 matching over 7 bases. There are 15 residues in the CDR3. Unmatched junction bases numbered 9, after V lost 4 bases and J lost 6 bases. CDR1 SGHNT and CDR2 YYREEE come from the germline V gene (reference sequence).

The chain couples TRBV7-6 to TRBJ1-2, with 8 bases matching TRBD1. CDR1 is SGHVS, CDR2 FNYEAQ, per germline. The CDR3 contains 16 residues. J gave up 7 bases and V 2 bases, and 12 bases lay outside the gene matches. CDR3 nucleotide sequence: TGTGCCAGCAGCTTATTTGGAGCAGGGGGCGCCGGTGGCTACACCTTC. Its protein is CASSLFGAGGAGGYTF.

The chain links TRBV20-1 to TRBJ2-1; 10 nucleotides agree with TRBD2. J was trimmed by 5 bases and V by 3 bases; bases with no gene match: 7. The CDR3 runs to 15 residues. Germline CDR1 DFQATT, CDR2 SNEGSKA (reference sequence). Here the CDR3 reads CSASFPSGSNNEQFF. As DNA, the CDR3 is TGCAGTGCTAGTTTTCCTAGCGGGAGCAACAATGAGCAGTTCTTC.

The V call is TRBV27, the J call TRBJ1-2; maybe TRBD1 (6 bases). Trimming took off 10 bases at V and 8 bases at J, with 20 bases between the two ends. CDR3 length: 13 residues. Germline assignment: CDR1 MNHEY and CDR2 SMNVEV (reference sequence). CDR3 DNA sequence: TGTGCCACCGCGGGGGGCGCGAGTGTCGGCTACACCTTC. This sequence encodes CATAGGASVGYTF.

The chain has TRBV29-1 and TRBJ1-1; tentative D call: TRBD1 (5 bases). V lost 1 base and J 5 bases, leaving 11 bases between the germline ends. The CDR3 covers 13 residues. CDR1 SQVTM and CDR2 ANQGSEA come from the germline V gene. The CDR3 loop reads CSVEVQAGTEAFF. CDR3 coding DNA: TGCAGCGTTGAAGTCCAGGCAGGGACTGAAGCTTTCTTT. The whole variable domain, remainder taken from reference TRBV29-1 and TRBJ1-1, is SAVISQKPSRDICQRGTSLTIQCQVDSQVTMMFWYRQQPGQSLTLIATANQGSEATYESGFVIDKFPISRPNLTFSTLTVSNMSPEDSSIYLCSVEVQAGTEAFFGQGTRLTVV.

This chain joins TRBV6-5 and TRBJ2-7; 13 positions match TRBD2. Germline loops: CDR1 MNHEY, CDR2 SVGAGI. The ends lost 6 bases at V and 5 bases at J; junction bases unmatched: 4. There are 14 residues in the CDR3. CDR3 residues: CASRGLAGEHEQYF. The CDR3 nucleotides are TGTGCCAGCAGAGGACTAGCGGGAGAACACGAGCAGTACTTC.

This chain links TRBV6-5 with TRBJ2-1; possibly TRBD1 for D (5 bases). The CDR3 is 14 amino acids. Germline assignment: CDR1 MNHEY and CDR2 SVGAGI. V was trimmed by 6 bases and J by 4 bases, leaving 13 bases between them. The DNA of the CDR3 is TGTGCCAGCAGCCCCAGGACAACTTACAATGAGCAGTTCTTC. Translation: CASSPRTTYNEQFF.

This clone showed up just a few times. CDR3 residues: CASSRGLAGGPYNEQFF. In DNA, the CDR3 is TGTGCCAGCAGCCGTGGACTAGCGGGAGGGCCATACAATGAGCAGTTCTTC. The chain is built from TRBV7-9 and TRBJ2-1; the match to TRBD2 covers 15 bases. The ends lost 5 bases at V and 4 bases at J; junction bases unmatched: 6. This CDR3 has 17 residues. Germline CDR1 SEHNR, CDR2 FQNEAQ (reference sequence).

The rearrangement uses TRBV19 and TRBJ1-1, with 7 positions matching TRBD1. The CDR3 sequence is 14 residues long. Germline V lookup: CDR1 LNHDA, CDR2 SQIVND (reference sequence). The ends lost 1 base at V and 7 bases at J; junction bases unmatched: 6. The CDR3, as DNA: TGTGCCAGTAGTATAGGGTACAGGGGAGGTGAAGCTTTCTTT. Translating it yields CASSIGYRGGEAFF. The full variable domain, rest sourced from reference TRBV19 and TRBJ1-1, is DGGITQSPKYLFRKEGQNVTLSCEQNLNHDAMYWYRQDPGQGLRLIYYSQIVNDFQKGDIAEGYSVSREKKESFPLTVTSAQKNPTAFYLCASSIGYRGGEAFFGQGTRLTVV.

J is TRBJ2-5 and V is TRBV11-1; TRBD1 matches at 9 bases. J lost 5 bases, V lost 4 bases, and 8 bases had no gene match. CDR1 and CDR2 from the germline V gene are SGHAT and FQDESV (reference sequence). The CDR3 consists of 15 residues. CDR3 amino acids: CASSSDGTGGETQYF. For the CDR3, the DNA is TGTGCCAGCAGCTCCGATGGCACAGGGGGCGAGACCCAGTACTTC.

The rearrangement uses TRBV27 and TRBJ1-4; possibly TRBD1 for D (5 bases). The CDR3 has 13 residues. Germline lookup yields CDR1 MNHEY and CDR2 SMNVEV (reference sequence). Trimming left V 2 bases short and J 7 bases short, with 8 bases between. CDR3 DNA sequence: TGTGCCAGCAGTTTAGTCAGGGCTGAAAAACTGTTTTTT. Translation gives CASSLVRAEKLFF.

The V call is TRBV5-4, the J call TRBJ1-6, with D hard to call. Germline V gene data show CDR1 as SGHNT and CDR2 as YYREEE (reference sequence). Trimming left V 4 bases short and J 0 bases short, with 8 bases between. The CDR3 length is 15 residues. CDR3 nucleotides: TGTGCCAGCAGCCCCACCGGCTCCTATAATTCACCCCTCCACTTT. As protein: CASSPTGSYNSPLHF.

The J gene is TRBJ2-7, the V gene TRBV9; the match to TRBD1 covers 8 bases. The CDR3 loop spans 12 amino acids. The germline gives CDR1 SGDLS, CDR2 YYNGEE. With V trimmed by 4 bases and J by 7 bases, 4 bases remained unmatched. The CDR3 loop is CASSSGGGEQYF. Written as DNA, the CDR3 is TGTGCCAGCAGCTCAGGGGGCGGTGAGCAGTACTTC.

This clone was observed a single time. The chain has TRBV5-1 and TRBJ1-2, with D possibly matching TRBD1 (6 bases). The CDR3 is made up of 14 amino acids. Trimming stripped 0 bases from V and 4 bases from J, with 10 bases between. CDR1 is SGHRS and CDR2 is YFSETQ in the germline V gene. CDR3 bases: TGCGCCAGCAGCTTGGATACAGGGACCTATGGCTACACCTTC. The encoded protein is CASSLDTGTYGYTF.